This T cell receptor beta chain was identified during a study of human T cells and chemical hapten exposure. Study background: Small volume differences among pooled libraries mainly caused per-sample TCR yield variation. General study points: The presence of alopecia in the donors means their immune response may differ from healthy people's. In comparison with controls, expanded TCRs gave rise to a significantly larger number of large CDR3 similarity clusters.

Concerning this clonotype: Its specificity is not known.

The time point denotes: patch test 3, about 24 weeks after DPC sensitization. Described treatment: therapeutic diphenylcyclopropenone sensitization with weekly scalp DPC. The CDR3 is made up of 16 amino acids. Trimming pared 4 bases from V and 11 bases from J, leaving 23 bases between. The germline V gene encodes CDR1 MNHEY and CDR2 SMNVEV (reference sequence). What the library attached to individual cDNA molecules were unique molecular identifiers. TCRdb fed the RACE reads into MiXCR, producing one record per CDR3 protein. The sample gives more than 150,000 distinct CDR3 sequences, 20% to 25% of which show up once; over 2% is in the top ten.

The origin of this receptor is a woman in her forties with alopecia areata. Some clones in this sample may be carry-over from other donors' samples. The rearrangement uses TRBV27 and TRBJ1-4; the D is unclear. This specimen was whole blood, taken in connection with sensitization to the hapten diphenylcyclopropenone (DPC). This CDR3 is CASSSPTASVRGKLFF. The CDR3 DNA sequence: TGTGCCAGCAGTTCTCCAACGGCGAGCGTGCGGGGTAAACTGTTTTTT.